The entry below describes one T cell receptor beta chain. This sample was included in a study of blood T cell repertoires in COVID-19. Produced via immunoSEQ multiplex PCR; TCRdb's table is partial and in-frame only. The data contain 85,000 to 100,000 clones, 70% to 90% of them singletons. Germline CDR1 is MNHEY and CDR2 is SVGAGI. CDR3 length equals 13 residues. Trimming pared 6 bases from V and 4 bases from J, leaving 12 bases between. This receptor was obtained from an older woman in a cohort sampled during active or convalescent COVID-19. The sequencing sample was made of peripheral blood. V is TRBV6-5 and J is TRBJ1-1; D is unclear. The CDR3, as DNA: TGTGCCAGCAGGTTAACAGCTCCCACTGAAGCTTTCTTT. It is translated as CASRLTAPTEAFF.